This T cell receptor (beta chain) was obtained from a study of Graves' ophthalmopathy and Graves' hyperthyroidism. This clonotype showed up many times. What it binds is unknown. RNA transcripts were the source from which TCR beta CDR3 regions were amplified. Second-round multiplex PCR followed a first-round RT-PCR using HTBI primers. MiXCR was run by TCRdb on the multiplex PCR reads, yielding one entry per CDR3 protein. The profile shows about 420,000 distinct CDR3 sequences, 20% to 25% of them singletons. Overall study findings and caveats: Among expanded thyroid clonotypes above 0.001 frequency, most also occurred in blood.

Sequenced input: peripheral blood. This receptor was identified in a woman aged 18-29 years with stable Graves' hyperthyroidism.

Here the CDR3 reads CASRSNREYGYTF. The CDR3 DNA follows: TGTGCCAGCCGGTCGAACAGGGAATATGGCTACACCTTC. This chain joins TRBV6-2 or TRBV6-3 and TRBJ1-2, with D possibly being TRBD1 (6 bases). The length of the CDR3 is 13 residues. Per the germline V gene, CDR1 is MNHEY and CDR2 is SVGEGT. Trimming took off 8 bases at V and 5 bases at J, with 15 bases between the two ends.